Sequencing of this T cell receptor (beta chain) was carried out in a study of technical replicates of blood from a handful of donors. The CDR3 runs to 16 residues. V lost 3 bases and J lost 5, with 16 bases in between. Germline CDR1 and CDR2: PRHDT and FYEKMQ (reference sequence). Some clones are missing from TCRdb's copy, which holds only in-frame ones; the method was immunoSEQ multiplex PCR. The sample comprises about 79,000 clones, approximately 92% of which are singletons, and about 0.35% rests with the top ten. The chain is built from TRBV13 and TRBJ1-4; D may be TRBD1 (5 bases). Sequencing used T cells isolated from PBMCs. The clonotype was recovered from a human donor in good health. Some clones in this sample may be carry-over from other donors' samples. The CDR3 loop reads CASSFGSMGGNEKLFF. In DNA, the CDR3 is TGTGCCAGCAGCTTCGGTTCGATGGGGGGAAATGAAAAACTGTTTTTT.